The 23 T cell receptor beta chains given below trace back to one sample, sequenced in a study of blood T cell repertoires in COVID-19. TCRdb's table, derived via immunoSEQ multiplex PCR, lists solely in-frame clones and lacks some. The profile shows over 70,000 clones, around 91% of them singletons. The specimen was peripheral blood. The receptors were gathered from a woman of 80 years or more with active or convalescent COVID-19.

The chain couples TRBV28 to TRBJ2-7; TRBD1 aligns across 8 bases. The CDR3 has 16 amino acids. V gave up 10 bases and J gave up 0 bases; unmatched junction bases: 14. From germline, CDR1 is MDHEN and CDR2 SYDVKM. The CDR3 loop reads CATTSGTGGSSYEQYF. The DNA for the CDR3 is TGTGCCACCACATCCGGAACAGGGGGAAGCTCCTACGAGCAGTACTTC.

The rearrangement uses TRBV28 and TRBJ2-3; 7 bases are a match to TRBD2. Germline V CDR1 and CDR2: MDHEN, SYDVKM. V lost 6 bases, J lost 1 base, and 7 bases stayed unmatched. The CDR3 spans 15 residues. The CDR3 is CASRRAGPRTDTQYF. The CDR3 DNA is TGTGCCAGCAGACGAGCGGGACCTCGCACAGATACGCAGTATTTT.

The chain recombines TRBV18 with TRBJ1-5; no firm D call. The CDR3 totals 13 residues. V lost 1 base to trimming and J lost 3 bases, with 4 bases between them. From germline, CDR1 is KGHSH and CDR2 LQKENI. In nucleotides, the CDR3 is TGTGCCAGCTCACCACAGCTCAATCAGCCCCAGCATTTT. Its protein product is CASSPQLNQPQHF.

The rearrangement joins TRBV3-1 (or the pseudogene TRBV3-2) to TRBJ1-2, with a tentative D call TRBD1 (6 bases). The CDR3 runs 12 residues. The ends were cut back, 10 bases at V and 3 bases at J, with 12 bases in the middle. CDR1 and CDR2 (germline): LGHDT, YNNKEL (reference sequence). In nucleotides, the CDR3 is TGTGCCACACAGGGTCGGGACTATGGCTACACCTTC. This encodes CATQGRDYGYTF.

The CDR3 DNA reads as TGTGCCAGCAGTTTACCCTGGACAGGGAGCACTGAAGCTTTCTTT. Encoded protein: CASSLPWTGSTEAFF. This chain uses TRBV28 with TRBJ1-1; 8 nucleotides align to TRBD1. The CDR3 consists of 15 residues. V lost 2 bases and J lost 4; bases outside the gene matches: 6. Looked up from germline, CDR1 is MDHEN and CDR2 is SYDVKM.

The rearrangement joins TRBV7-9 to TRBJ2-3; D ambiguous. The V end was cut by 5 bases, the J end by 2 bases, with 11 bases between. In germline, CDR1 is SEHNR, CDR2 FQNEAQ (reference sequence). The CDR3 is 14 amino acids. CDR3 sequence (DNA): TGTGCCAGCAGCGAACGGTCGCTCACAGATACGCAGTATTTT. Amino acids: CASSERSLTDTQYF.

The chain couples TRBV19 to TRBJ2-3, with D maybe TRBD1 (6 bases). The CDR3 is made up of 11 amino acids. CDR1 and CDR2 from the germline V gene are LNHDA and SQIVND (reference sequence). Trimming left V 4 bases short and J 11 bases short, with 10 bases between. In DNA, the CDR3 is TGTGCCAGTAGTACCAGGGGAAAGCAGTATTTT. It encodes CASSTRGKQYF.

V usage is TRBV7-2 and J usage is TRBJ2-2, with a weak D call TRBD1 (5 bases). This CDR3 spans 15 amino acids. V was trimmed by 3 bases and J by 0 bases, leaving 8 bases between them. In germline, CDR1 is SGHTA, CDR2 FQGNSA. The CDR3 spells CASSLDITNTGELFF. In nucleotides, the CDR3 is TGTGCCAGCAGCTTGGACATTACGAACACCGGGGAGCTGTTTTTT.

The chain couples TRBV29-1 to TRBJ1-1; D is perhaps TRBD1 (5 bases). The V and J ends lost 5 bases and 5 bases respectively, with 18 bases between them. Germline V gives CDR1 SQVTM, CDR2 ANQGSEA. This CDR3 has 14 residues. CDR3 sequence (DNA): TGCAGCGTTAGGGGTGCCACGATCGGGACTGAAGCTTTCTTT. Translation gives CSVRGATIGTEAFF.

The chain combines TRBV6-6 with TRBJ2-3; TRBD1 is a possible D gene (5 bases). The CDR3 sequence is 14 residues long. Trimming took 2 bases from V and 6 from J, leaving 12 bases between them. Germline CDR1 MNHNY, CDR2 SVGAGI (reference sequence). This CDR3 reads CASSYLGLGDTQYF. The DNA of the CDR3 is TGTGCCAGCAGTTACCTGGGGCTGGGGGATACGCAGTATTTT.

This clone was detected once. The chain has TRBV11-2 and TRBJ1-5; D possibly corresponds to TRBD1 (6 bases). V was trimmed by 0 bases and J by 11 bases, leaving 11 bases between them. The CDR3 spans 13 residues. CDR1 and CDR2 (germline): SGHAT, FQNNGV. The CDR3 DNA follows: TGTGCCAGCAGCTTAGATGAGGGGGGGTCCCAGCATTTT. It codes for CASSLDEGGSQHF.

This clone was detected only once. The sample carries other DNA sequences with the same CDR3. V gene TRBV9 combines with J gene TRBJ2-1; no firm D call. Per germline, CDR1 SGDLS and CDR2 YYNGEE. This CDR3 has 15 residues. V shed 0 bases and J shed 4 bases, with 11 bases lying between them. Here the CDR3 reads CASSVASDPYNEQFF. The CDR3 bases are TGTGCCAGCAGCGTAGCAAGCGACCCATACAATGAGCAGTTCTTC.

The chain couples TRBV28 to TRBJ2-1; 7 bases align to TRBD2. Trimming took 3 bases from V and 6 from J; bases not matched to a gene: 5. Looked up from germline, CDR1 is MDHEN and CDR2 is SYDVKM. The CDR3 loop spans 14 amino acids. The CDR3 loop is CASSFGGEGNEQFF. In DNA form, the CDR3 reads TGTGCCAGCAGTTTTGGTGGGGAGGGCAATGAGCAGTTCTTC.

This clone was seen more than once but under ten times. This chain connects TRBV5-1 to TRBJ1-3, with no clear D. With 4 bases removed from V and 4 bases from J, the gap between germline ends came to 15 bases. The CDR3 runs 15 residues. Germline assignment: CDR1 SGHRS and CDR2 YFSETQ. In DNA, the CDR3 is TGCGCCAGCAGCCCCTCTATGGCGGGCGGAAACACCATATATTTT. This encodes CASSPSMAGGNTIYF.

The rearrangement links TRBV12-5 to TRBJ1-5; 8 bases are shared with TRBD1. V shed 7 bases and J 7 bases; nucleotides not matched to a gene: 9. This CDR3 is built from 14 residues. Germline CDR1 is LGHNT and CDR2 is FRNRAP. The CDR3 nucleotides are TGTGCTAGTGCCACAGGGGGTGCGGGACAGCCCCAGCATTTT. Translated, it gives CASATGGAGQPQHF.

CDR3 nucleotide sequence: TGTGCCAGTCAGCGGGGGCCCTACGAGCAGTACTTC. Translation gives CASQRGPYEQYF. V is TRBV3-1 (or the pseudogene TRBV3-2) and J is TRBJ2-7, with 8 bases lining up with TRBD2. Germline V lookup: CDR1 LGHDT, CDR2 YNNKEL (reference sequence). CDR3 length: 12 amino acids. V was pared by 9 bases and J by 2 bases, with 3 bases of the junction left unmatched.

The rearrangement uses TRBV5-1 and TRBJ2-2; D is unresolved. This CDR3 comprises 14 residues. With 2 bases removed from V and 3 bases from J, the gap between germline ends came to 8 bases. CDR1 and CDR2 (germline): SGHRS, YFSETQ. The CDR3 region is CASSLLQDTGELFF. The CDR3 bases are TGCGCCAGCAGCTTATTACAAGACACCGGGGAGCTGTTTTTT.

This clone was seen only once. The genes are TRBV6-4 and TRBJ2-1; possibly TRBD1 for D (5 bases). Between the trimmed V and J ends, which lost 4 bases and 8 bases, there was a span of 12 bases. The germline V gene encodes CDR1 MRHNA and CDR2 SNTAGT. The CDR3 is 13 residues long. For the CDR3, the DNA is TGTGCCAGCAGTGCTGGAAGGGGCCATGAGCAGTTCTTC. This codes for CASSAGRGHEQFF.

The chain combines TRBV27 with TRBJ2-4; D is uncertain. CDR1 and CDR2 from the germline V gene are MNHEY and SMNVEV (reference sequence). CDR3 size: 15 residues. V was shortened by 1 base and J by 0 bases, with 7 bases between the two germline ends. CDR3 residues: CASSLFSKAKNIQYF. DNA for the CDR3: TGTGCCAGCAGTTTATTTTCCAAAGCCAAAAACATTCAGTACTTC.

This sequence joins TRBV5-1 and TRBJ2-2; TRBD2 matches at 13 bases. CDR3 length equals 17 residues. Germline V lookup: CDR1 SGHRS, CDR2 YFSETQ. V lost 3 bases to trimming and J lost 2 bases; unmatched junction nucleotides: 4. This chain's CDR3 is CASSSGLAGANTGELFF. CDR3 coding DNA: TGCGCCAGCAGCTCCGGACTAGCGGGGGCAAACACCGGGGAGCTGTTTTTT.

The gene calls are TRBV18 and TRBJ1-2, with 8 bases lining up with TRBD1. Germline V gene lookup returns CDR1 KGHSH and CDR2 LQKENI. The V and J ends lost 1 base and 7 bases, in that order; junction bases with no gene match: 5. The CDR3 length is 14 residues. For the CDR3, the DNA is TGTGCCAGCTCACCACTGGACAGGGCGGGTGGCTACACCTTC. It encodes CASSPLDRAGGYTF.

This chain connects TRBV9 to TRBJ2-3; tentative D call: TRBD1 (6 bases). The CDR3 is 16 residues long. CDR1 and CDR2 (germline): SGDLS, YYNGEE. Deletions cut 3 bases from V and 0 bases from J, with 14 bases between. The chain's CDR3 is CASSARDTPSTDTQYF. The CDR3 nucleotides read TGTGCCAGCAGCGCCCGGGACACCCCTAGCACAGATACGCAGTATTTT.

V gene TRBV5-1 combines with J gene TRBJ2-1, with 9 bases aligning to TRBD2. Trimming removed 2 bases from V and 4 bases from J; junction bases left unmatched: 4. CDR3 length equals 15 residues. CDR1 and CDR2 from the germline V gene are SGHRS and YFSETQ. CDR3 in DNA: TGCGCCAGCAGCTTTCGAGCGGGAGGATACAATGAGCAGTTCTTC. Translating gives CASSFRAGGYNEQFF.